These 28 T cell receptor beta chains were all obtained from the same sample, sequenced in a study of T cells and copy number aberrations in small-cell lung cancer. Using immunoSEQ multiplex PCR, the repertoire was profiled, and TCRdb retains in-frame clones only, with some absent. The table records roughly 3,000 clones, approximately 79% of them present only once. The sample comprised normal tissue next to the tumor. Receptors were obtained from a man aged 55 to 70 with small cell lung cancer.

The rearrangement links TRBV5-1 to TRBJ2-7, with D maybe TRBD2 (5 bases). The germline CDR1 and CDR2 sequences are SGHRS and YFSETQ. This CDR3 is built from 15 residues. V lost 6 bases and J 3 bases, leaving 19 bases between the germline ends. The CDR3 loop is CASTPDGNGVYEQYF. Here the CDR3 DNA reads TGCGCCAGCACTCCGGACGGGAATGGTGTCTACGAGCAGTACTTC.

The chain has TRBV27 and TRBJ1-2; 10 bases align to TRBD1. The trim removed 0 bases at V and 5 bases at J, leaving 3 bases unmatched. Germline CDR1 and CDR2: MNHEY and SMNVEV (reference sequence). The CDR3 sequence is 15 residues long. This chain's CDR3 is CASSLSGTGAYGYTF. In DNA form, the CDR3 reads TGTGCCAGCAGTTTATCTGGGACAGGGGCATATGGCTACACCTTC.

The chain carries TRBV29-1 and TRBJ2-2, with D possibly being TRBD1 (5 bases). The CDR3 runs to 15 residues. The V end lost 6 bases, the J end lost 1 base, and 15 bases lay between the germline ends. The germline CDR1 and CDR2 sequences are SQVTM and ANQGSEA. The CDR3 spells CSVMGITGNTGELFF. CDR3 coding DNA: TGCAGCGTGATGGGGATCACAGGGAACACCGGGGAGCTGTTTTTT.

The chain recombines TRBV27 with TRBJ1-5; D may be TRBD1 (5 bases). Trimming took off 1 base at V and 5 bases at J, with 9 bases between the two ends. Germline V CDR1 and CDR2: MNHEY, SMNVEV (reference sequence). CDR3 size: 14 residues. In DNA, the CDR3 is TGTGCCAGCAGTTTATTCAGGGACTATCAGCCCCAGCATTTT. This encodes CASSLFRDYQPQHF.

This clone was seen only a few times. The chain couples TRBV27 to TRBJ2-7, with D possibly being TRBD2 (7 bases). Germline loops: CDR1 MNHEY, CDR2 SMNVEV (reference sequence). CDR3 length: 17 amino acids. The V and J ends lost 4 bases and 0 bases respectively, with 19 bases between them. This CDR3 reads CASSSYFSGEGSYEQYF. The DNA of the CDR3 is TGTGCCAGCAGTTCGTACTTTTCAGGGGAGGGCTCCTACGAGCAGTACTTC.

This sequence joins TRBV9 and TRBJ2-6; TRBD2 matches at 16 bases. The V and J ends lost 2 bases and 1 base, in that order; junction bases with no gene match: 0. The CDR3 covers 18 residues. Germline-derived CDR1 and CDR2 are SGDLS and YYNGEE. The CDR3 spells CASSVGLAGGSGANVLTF. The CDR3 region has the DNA TGTGCCAGCAGCGTGGGACTAGCGGGAGGGTCTGGGGCCAACGTCCTGACTTTC.

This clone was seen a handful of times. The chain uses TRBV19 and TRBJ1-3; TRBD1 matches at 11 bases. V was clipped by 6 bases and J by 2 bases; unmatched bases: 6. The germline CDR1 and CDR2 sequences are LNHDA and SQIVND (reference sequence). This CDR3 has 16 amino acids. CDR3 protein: CASSRTGGSPGNTIYF. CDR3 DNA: TGTGCCAGTAGCAGGACAGGGGGCTCACCTGGAAACACCATATATTTT.

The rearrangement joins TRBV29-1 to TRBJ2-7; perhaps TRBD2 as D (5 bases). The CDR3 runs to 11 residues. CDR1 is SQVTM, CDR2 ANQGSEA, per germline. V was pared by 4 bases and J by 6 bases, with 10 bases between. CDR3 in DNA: TGCAGCGTTGGAGAGGGTGGCGAGCAGTACTTC. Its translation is CSVGEGGEQYF.

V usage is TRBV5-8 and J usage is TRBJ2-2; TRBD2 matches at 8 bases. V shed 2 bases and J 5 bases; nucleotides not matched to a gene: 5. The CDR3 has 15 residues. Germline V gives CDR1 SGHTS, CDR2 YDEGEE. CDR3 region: CASSFFGRGTGELFF. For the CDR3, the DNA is TGTGCCAGCAGCTTTTTCGGGAGGGGTACCGGGGAGCTGTTTTTT.

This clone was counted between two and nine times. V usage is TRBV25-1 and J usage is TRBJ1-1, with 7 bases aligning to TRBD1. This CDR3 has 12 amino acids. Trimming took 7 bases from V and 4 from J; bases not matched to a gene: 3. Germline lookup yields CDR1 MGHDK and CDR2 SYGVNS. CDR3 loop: CASTQGGTEAFF. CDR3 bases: TGTGCCAGCACCCAGGGGGGCACTGAAGCTTTCTTT.

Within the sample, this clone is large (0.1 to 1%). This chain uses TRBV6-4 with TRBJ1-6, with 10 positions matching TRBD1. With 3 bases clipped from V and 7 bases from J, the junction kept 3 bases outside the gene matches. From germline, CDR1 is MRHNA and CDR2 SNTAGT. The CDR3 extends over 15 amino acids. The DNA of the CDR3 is TGTGCCAGCAGTGAAGAGACAGGGGGCAATTCACCCCTCCACTTT. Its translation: CASSEETGGNSPLHF.

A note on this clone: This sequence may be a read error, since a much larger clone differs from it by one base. Written as DNA, the CDR3 is TGCGCCAGCAGCCAAAGTGCGGGACAGAGAATCGAGCAGTACTTC. It specifies CASSQSAGQRIEQYF. The V and J genes are TRBV4-1 and TRBJ2-7; possible D gene TRBD1, 7 bases. The CDR3 contains 15 residues. V gave up 2 bases and J gave up 6 bases, with 17 bases separating them. Germline loops: CDR1 MGHRA, CDR2 YSYEKL.

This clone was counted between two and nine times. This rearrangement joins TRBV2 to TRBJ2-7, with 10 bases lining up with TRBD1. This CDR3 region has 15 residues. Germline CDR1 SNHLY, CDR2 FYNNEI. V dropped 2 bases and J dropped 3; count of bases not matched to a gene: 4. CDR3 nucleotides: TGTGCCAGCAGTGAAAATAGGGACAGGGGCTACGAGCAGTACTTC. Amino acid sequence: CASSENRDRGYEQYF.

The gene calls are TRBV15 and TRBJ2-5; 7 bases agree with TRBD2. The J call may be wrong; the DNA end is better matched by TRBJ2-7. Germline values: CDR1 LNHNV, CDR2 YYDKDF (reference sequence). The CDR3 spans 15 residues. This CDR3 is CATSIRATGGYEQYF. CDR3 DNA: TGTGCCACCAGCATCAGGGCGACGGGGGGCTACGAGCAGTACTTC.

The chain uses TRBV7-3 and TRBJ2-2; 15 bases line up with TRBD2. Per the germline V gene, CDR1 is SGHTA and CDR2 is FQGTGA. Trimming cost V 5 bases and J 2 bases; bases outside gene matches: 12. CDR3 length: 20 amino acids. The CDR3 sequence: CASSPQAGTSGGINTGELFF. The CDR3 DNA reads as TGTGCCAGCAGCCCCCAGGCAGGGACTAGCGGGGGGATAAACACCGGGGAGCTGTTTTTT.

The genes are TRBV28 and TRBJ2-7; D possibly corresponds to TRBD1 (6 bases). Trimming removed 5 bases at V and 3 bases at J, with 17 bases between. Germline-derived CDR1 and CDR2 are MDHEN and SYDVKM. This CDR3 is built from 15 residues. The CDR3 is CASSPQTGSRYEQYF. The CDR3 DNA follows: TGTGCCAGCAGTCCACAGACAGGCTCCCGCTACGAGCAGTACTTC. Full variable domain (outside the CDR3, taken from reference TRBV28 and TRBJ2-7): DVKVTQSSRYLVKRTGEKVFLECVQDMDHENMFWYRQDPGLGLRLIYFSYDVKMKEKGDIPEGYSVSREKKERFSLILESASTNQTSMYLCASSPQTGSRYEQYFGPGTRLTVT.

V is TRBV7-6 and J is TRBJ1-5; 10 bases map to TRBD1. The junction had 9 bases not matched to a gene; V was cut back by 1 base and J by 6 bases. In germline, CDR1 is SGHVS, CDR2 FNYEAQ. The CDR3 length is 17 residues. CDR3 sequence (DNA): TGTGCCAGCAGCTTAGAGGGGACAGGGGAAGGGGGTCAGCCCCAGCATTTT. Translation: CASSLEGTGEGGQPQHF.

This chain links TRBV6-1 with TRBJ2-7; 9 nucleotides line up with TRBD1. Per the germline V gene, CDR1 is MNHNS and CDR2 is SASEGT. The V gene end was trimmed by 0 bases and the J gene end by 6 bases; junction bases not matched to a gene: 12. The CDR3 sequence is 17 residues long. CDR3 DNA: TGTGCCAGCAGTGAAGCGCGCGGGACAGGGTTTTGGTTCGAGCAGTACTTC. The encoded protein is CASSEARGTGFWFEQYF.

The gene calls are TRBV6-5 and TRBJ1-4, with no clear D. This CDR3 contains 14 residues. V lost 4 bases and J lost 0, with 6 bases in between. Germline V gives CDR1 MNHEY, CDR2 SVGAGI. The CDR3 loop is CASSSVATNEKLFF. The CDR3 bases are TGTGCCAGCAGTTCTGTTGCAACTAATGAAAAACTGTTTTTT.

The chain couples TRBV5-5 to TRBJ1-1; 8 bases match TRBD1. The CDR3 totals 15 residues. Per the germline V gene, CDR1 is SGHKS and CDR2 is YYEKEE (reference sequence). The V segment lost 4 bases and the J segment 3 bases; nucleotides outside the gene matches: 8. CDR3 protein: CASSPRTGSDTEAFF. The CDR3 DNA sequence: TGTGCCAGCAGCCCGAGGACAGGGTCGGACACTGAAGCTTTCTTT.

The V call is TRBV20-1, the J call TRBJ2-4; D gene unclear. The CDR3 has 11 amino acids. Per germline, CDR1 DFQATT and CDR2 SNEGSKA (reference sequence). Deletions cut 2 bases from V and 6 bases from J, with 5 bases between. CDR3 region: CSARIINIQYF. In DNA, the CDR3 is TGCAGTGCTAGAATAATAAACATTCAGTACTTC.

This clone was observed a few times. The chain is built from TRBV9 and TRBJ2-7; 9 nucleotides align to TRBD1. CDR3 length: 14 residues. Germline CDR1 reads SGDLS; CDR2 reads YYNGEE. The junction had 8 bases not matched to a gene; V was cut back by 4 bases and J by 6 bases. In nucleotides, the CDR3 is TGTGCCAGCAGCATCGGGACAGGGACGGGCGAGCAGTACTTC. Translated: CASSIGTGTGEQYF. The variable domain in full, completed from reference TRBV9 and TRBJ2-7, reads DSGVTQTPKHLITATGQRVTLRCSPRSGDLSVYWYQQSLDQGLQFLIQYYNGEERAKGNILERFSAQQFPDLHSELNLSSLELGDSALYFCASSIGTGTGEQYFGPGTRLTVT.

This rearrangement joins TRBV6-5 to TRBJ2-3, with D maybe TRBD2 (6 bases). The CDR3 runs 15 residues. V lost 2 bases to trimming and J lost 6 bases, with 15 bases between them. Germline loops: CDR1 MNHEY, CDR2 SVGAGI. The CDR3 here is CASSYPGYGGDTQYF. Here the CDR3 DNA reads TGTGCCAGCAGTTACCCGGGTTATGGGGGGGATACGCAGTATTTT.

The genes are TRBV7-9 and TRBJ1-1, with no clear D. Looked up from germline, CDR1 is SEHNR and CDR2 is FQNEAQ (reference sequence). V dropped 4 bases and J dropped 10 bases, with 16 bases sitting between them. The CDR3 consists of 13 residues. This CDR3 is CASSSLGGGVAFF. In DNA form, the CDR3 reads TGTGCCAGCAGCTCCCTGGGCGGCGGGGTAGCTTTCTTT. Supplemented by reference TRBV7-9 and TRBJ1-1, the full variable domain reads DTGVSQNPRHKITKRGQNVTFRCDPISEHNRLYWYRQTLGQGPEFLTYFQNEAQLEKSRLLSDRFSAERPKGSFSTLEIQRTEQGDSAMYLCASSSLGGGVAFFGQGTRLTVV.

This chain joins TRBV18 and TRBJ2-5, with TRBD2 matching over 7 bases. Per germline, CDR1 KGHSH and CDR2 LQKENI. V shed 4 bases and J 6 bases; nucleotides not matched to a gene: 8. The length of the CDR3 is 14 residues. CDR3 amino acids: CASSLSREEKTQYF. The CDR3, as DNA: TGTGCCAGCTCACTGTCCCGGGAGGAAAAGACCCAGTACTTC.

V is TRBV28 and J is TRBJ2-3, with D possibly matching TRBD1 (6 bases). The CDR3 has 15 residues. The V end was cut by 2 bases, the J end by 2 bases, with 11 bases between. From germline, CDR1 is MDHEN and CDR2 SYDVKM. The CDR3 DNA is TGTGCCAGCAGTTTACGAGGGGGATTCACAGATACGCAGTATTTT. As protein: CASSLRGGFTDTQYF.

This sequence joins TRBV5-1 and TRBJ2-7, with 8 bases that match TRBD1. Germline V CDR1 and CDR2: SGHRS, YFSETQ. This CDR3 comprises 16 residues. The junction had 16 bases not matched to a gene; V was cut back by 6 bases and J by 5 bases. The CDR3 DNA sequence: TGCGCCAGCACCTTCAGTCCTGACAGGGGTTTTCACGAGCAGTACTTC. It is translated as CASTFSPDRGFHEQYF. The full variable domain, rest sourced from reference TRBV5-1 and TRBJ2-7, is KAGVTQTPRYLIKTRGQQVTLSCSPISGHRSVSWYQQTPGQGLQFLFEYFSETQRNKGNFPGRFSGRQFSNSRSEMNVSTLELGDSALYLCASTFSPDRGFHEQYFGPGTRLTVT.

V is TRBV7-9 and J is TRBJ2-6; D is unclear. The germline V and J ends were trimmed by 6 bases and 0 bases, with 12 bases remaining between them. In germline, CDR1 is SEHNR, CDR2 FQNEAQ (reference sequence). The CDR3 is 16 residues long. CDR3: CASSPPRNSGANVLTF. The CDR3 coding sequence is TGTGCCAGCAGTCCTCCAAGAAACTCTGGGGCCAACGTCCTGACTTTC.